These T cell receptor beta chains were read from a single sample in a study of blood T cell repertoires in COVID-19. The table came from immunoSEQ multiplex PCR; TCRdb's copy has only in-frame clones and leaves some out. The sample yields 70,000 or so clones, about 88% seen once. The specimen sequenced was peripheral blood. The receptors here all came from a human donor in a cohort sampled during active COVID-19. The conserved cysteine and the conserved F or W are not part of the CDR3 here. Fields, in order: V gene, D gene, CDR3 protein. A D gene is named only where the DNA matches it firmly.

TRBV29-1	TRBD1	SVATGTANQPQH
TRBV5-6	TRBD1	ASSLGRGLGEQF
TRBV25-1	.	ASSVQGKHNEQF
TRBV5-1	TRBD2	ASSPGLAGAGDTQY
TRBV11-2	TRBD2	ASSQSLAGFEF
TRBV11-3	.	ASSLGQNEKLF
TRBV13	TRBD1	ASSPTSDRANTEAF
TRBV7-6	TRBD1	ASSSTSTGQIVPYEQY
TRBV19	TRBD2	ASSIGSGDYEQY
TRBV28	.	ATRRDYEQY
TRBV5-1	TRBD1	ASSPGAGQGNSPLH
TRBV9	.	ASGGDGNEKLF
TRBV29-1	.	SAQPSGRFYGYT
TRBV18	.	ASSPRGTEGNTIY
TRBV10-3	.	AISEARYPPEAF
TRBV5-4	.	ASSHTDTQY
TRBV28	.	ASSLWHRVHEQY
TRBV6-5	TRBD2	ASSYSGDYYEQY
TRBV5-3	.	ARSLEGRESNQPQH
TRBV3-1/TRBV3-2	.	ASSPPGKNTEAF
TRBV6-5	TRBD2	ASSSSGNPRNEQF
TRBV30	.	AWSALRIEGAQY
TRBV6-6	.	ASTPDRSYNEQF
TRBV29-1	TRBD2	SAAHGRGGATDTQY
TRBV28	.	ASDTYNEQF
TRBV6-6	.	ASSYGGKEDTQY
TRBV6-5	TRBD2	ACRAGGYSYEQY
TRBV5-1	.	ASSLELAGRETQY
TRBV30	TRBD2	AWRGGSSGSSYNEQF
TRBV11-2	.	ASSPTGGANYGYT
TRBV2	.	ASSPRGAERF
TRBV2	.	ASSYFTDTQY
TRBV10-2	.	ASSENSPSYEQY
TRBV3-1/TRBV3-2	TRBD2	ASSPPGTRNYEQY
TRBV19	.	ASSPGHSYNEQF
TRBV2	TRBD1	ASSDPRQGQF
TRBV6-4	TRBD2	ASRATSGKSGELF
TRBV5-4	.	ASSAGTMNTEAF
TRBV6-1	TRBD1	ASSERDRAYNEQF
TRBV19	.	ASRTRDIDEQF
TRBV6-6	.	ASIPAGDYGYT
TRBV19	TRBD2	ASSPGPGTSGRNEQF
TRBV9	TRBD1	ASSADRVKTQY
TRBV5-4	TRBD1	ASSHDRGDQY
TRBV2	TRBD1	ASSVVQQGGKLLANVLT
TRBV28	.	ASSLIGVPYGYT
TRBV11-2	.	ASSAAYRVRDEQF
TRBV5-4	TRBD1	ASSLAGQGESGANVLT
TRBV10-1	.	ASSESPGAETQY
TRBV9	TRBD1	ASSPRQGWYQETQY